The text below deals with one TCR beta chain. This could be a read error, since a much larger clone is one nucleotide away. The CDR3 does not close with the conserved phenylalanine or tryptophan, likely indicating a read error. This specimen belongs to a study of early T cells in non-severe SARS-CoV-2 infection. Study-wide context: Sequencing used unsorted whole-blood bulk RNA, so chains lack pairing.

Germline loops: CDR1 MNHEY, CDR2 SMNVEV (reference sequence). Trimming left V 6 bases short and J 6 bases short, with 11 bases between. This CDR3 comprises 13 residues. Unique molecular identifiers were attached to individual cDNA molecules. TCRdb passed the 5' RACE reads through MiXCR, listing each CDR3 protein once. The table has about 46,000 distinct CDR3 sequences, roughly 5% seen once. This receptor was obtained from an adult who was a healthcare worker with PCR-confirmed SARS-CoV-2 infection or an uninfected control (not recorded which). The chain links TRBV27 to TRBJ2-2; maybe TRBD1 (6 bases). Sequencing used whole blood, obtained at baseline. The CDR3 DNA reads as TGTGCCAGCAGGGATAGACAGGCCGGGGAGCTGTTTTCT. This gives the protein CASRDRQAGELFS.